Given below is one TCR beta chain in context. Antigen unknown. The data belong to a study of cytotoxic CD8 clonotypes in ibrutinib-treated CLL. About the study: Roughly 10 relapsed/refractory, 15 treatment-naive; approximately 18 IGHV unmutated. Study outcomes and limitations: Whereas clonality rose at ibrutinib response, it declined toward baseline at progression. Treatment saw public clonotypes, which were uncommon, either contract or stay stable.

Cryopreserved PBMCs provided around 2.2 micrograms of genomic DNA for the TCR beta libraries. The assay was immunoSEQ multiplex PCR, and TCRdb's table has in-frame clones only and misses some. The top ten clones hold around 15% of a sample with 150,000 to 250,000 clones, about 72% of them seen once. CDR1 is MDHEN and CDR2 is SYDVKM in the germline V gene. The CDR3 spans 12 residues. Trimming stripped 4 bases from V and 3 bases from J, with 7 bases between. The chain recombines TRBV28 with TRBJ2-7; D remains unclear. This receptor was identified in a human donor with chronic lymphocytic leukemia. Sequenced here: PBMCs, sampled after 24 months of ibrutinib treatment. The chain's CDR3 is CASSSDFYEQYF. Here the CDR3 DNA reads TGTGCCAGCAGTTCGGATTTCTACGAGCAGTACTTC.